This TCR beta chain was sequenced in a study of blood T cell repertoires in COVID-19. Turning to the study itself: Collection of acute and convalescent COVID-19 samples took place in the United States, Italy and Spain. From T cells, B-cell-depleted T cells, or PBMCs came the material, which was cDNA or gDNA.

The CDR3 spans 15 residues. The germline V gene has CDR1 LGHNA and CDR2 YSLEER. V gave up 0 bases and J gave up 3 bases; unmatched junction bases: 5. This clone has a single count. Per the original data handling: Cell counts per sample came from amplifying reference gene primers. The protocol was immunoSEQ multiplex PCR, while the TCRdb copy is restricted to in-frame clones and leaves out a portion. V and J calls and clone size are copied from that table; D and trimming were computed from the DNA. The sample lists 95,000 to 150,000 clones, 80% occurring once. This TCR was recovered from a man aged 55 to 70 with active or convalescent COVID-19. The sequencing sample was made of peripheral blood. This chain connects TRBV4-3 to TRBJ2-7; 7 bases line up with TRBD1. The CDR3 loop is CASSQDRTGFYEQYF. The DNA of the CDR3 is TGCGCCAGCAGCCAAGATCGGACAGGATTCTACGAGCAGTACTTC.